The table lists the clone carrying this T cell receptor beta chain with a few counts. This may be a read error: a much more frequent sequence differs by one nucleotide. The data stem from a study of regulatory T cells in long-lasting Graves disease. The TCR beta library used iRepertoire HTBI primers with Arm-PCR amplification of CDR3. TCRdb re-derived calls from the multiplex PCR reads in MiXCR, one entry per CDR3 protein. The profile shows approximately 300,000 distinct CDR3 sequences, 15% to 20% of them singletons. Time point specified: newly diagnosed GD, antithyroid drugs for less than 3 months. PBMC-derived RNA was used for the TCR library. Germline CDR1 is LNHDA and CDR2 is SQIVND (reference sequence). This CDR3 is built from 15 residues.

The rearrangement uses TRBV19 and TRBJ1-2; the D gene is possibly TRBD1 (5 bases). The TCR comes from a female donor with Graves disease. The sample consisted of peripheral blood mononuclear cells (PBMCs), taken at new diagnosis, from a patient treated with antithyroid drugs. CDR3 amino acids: CASSLWDGSNCGYTF. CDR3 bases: TGTGCCAGTAGCCTATGGGACGGTTCTAACTGTGGCTACACCTTC.